These 32 T cell receptor beta chains were sequenced from one sample in a study of blood T cell repertoires in COVID-19. Libraries were prepared by immunoSEQ multiplex PCR; TCRdb keeps only in-frame clonotypes and omits some of them. The table lists fewer than 350,000 clones, around 88% of them singletons. Specimen: peripheral blood. Receptors originate from a man aged 40-50 years with acute or convalescent COVID-19.

The CDR3 DNA is TGTGCCAGCAGCCCCGGGGGGTCGGGAGATACGCAGTATTTT. This sequence encodes CASSPGGSGDTQYF. This chain links TRBV9 with TRBJ2-3; 7 positions match TRBD2. Germline V gene lookup returns CDR1 SGDLS and CDR2 YYNGEE. V gave up 4 bases and J gave up 5 bases; unmatched junction bases: 7. This CDR3 comprises 14 residues.

This rearrangement joins TRBV10-2 to TRBJ2-4; TRBD2 agrees at 15 bases. The J segment lost 9 bases and the V segment lost 4 bases, leaving 4 bases of the junction unmatched. CDR1 WSHSY and CDR2 SAAADI come from the germline V gene. This CDR3 has 15 residues. The CDR3 spells CASSGTSGGGGIQYF. As DNA, the CDR3 is TGCGCCAGCAGTGGGACTAGCGGGGGGGGAGGCATTCAGTACTTC.

V is TRBV9 and J is TRBJ1-3; D is perhaps TRBD1 (5 bases). V dropped 3 bases and J dropped 0 bases, with 13 bases sitting between them. The CDR3 consists of 16 residues. From germline, CDR1 is SGDLS and CDR2 YYNGEE. CDR3 loop: CASSAKTTASGNTIYF. Written as DNA, the CDR3 is TGTGCCAGCAGCGCTAAGACGACAGCCTCTGGAAACACCATATATTTT.

The chain uses TRBV7-2 and TRBJ2-3; D may be TRBD2 (7 bases). The ends were cut back, 5 bases at V and 2 bases at J, with 20 bases in the middle. Germline V gives CDR1 SGHTA, CDR2 FQGNSA. This CDR3 is 17 amino acids long. This CDR3 is CASSPLRTGRDTDTQYF. The CDR3, as DNA: TGTGCCAGCAGCCCCTTGAGAACAGGGAGGGACACAGATACGCAGTATTTT.

The rearrangement links TRBV5-1 to TRBJ2-1; 8 positions match TRBD1. In germline, CDR1 is SGHRS, CDR2 YFSETQ. The CDR3 has 16 amino acids. The trim removed 0 bases at V and 3 bases at J, leaving 5 bases unmatched. The CDR3 sequence: CASSLGLTGGYNEQFF. CDR3 nucleotides: TGCGCCAGCAGCTTGGGTCTTACAGGGGGCTACAATGAGCAGTTCTTC.

The sample holds a few counts of this clone. The gene calls are TRBV11-2 and TRBJ2-2, with D perhaps TRBD2 (6 bases). Germline assignment: CDR1 SGHAT and CDR2 FQNNGV. The CDR3 runs 16 residues. V gave up 5 bases and J gave up 1 base, with 14 bases separating them. The CDR3 region is CASSPRWGVNTGELFF. The CDR3 DNA is TGTGCCAGCAGCCCCCGCTGGGGGGTGAACACCGGGGAGCTGTTTTTT.

As concerns this clone: The sample carries other DNA sequences with the same CDR3. The V call is TRBV29-1, the J call TRBJ1-2; 10 positions match TRBD1. Unmatched junction bases numbered 5, after V lost 2 bases and J lost 5 bases. CDR1 is SQVTM, CDR2 ANQGSEA, per germline. The CDR3 totals 14 residues. The CDR3 sequence: CSVETGTGVYGYTF. The CDR3 DNA sequence: TGCAGCGTTGAAACCGGGACAGGGGTGTATGGCTACACCTTC.

The J gene is TRBJ1-2, the V gene TRBV18; no definite D call. The germline V gene encodes CDR1 KGHSH and CDR2 LQKENI. V gave up 0 bases and J gave up 4 bases, with 6 bases separating them. The CDR3 totals 13 residues. Written as DNA, the CDR3 is TGTGCCAGCTCACCACCGAGGCGCTATGGCTACACCTTC. Translation: CASSPPRRYGYTF.

There are many counts of this clone. V usage is TRBV5-1 and J usage is TRBJ1-1, with TRBD1 as a possible D gene (5 bases). The germline CDR1 and CDR2 sequences are SGHRS and YFSETQ. V lost 3 bases to trimming and J lost 2 bases, with 11 bases between them. The CDR3 runs 14 residues. CDR3 sequence: CASSWGVENTEAFF. CDR3 in DNA: TGCGCCAGCAGCTGGGGGGTAGAAAACACTGAAGCTTTCTTT.

The V call is TRBV6-5, the J call TRBJ2-3, with 8 bases identical to TRBD2. Losses at the gene ends were 6 bases for V and 0 bases for J; bases not matched to a gene: 5. Germline V gene lookup returns CDR1 MNHEY and CDR2 SVGAGI. The CDR3 sequence is 15 residues long. CDR3 protein: CASRAAGGSTDTQYF. Here the CDR3 DNA reads TGTGCCAGCAGGGCCGCGGGGGGAAGCACAGATACGCAGTATTTT.

This chain joins TRBV3-1 (or the pseudogene TRBV3-2) and TRBJ2-1; the D gene is possibly TRBD1 (6 bases). The CDR3 has 15 residues. In germline, CDR1 is LGHDT, CDR2 YNNKEL (reference sequence). The V and J ends lost 0 bases and 8 bases respectively, with 14 bases between them. CDR3 DNA: TGTGCCAGCAGCCAAGATGCGACAGGCAGCTATGAGCAGTTCTTC. Translated: CASSQDATGSYEQFF.

The rearrangement uses TRBV2 and TRBJ2-1; TRBD2 matches at 10 bases. The CDR3 totals 15 residues. CDR1 and CDR2 from the germline V gene are SNHLY and FYNNEI. V was clipped by 2 bases and J by 5 bases; unmatched bases: 3. The CDR3: CASSEILAGDNEQFF. As DNA, the CDR3 is TGTGCCAGCAGTGAAATCCTAGCGGGGGACAATGAGCAGTTCTTC.

This clone was seen once. The V call is TRBV4-2, the J call TRBJ1-1; D is uncertain. Germline CDR1 LGHNA, CDR2 YNFKEQ. The CDR3 consists of 14 residues. Trimming cost V 4 bases and J 4 bases, with 13 bases left between them. CDR3 bases: TGTGCCAGCAGCCGCGGGTTAGTAGGCACTGAAGCTTTCTTT. It translates to CASSRGLVGTEAFF.

The chain couples TRBV19 to TRBJ2-6; D unclear. Per the germline V gene, CDR1 is LNHDA and CDR2 is SQIVND (reference sequence). CDR3 length: 17 residues. V shed 6 bases and J shed 0 bases, with 15 bases lying between them. CDR3 nucleotides: TGTGCCAGTAGCCCCGAACCGAGTGCCTCTGGGGCCAACGTCCTGACTTTC. Translated: CASSPEPSASGANVLTF.

The gene calls are TRBV20-1 and TRBJ2-5, with a tentative D call TRBD2 (5 bases). Trimming cost V 7 bases and J 3 bases, with 6 bases left between them. CDR1 is DFQATT, CDR2 SNEGSKA, per germline (reference sequence). This CDR3 has 10 residues. This CDR3 reads CSGGKETQYF. CDR3 bases: TGCAGTGGAGGGAAAGAGACCCAGTACTTC.

This chain links TRBV5-1 with TRBJ1-2; 7 nucleotides match TRBD1. J was trimmed by 0 bases and V by 0 bases; bases with no gene match: 2. This CDR3 is 15 amino acids long. Germline V lookup: CDR1 SGHRS, CDR2 YFSETQ. In DNA form, the CDR3 reads TGCGCCAGCAGCTTGGAGGGACAGCCTAACTATGGCTACACCTTC. It specifies CASSLEGQPNYGYTF.

The chain is built from TRBV7-3 and TRBJ2-3; 12 bases agree with TRBD2. CDR3 length: 15 residues. The V gene end was trimmed by 4 bases and the J gene end by 3 bases; junction bases not matched to a gene: 2. Germline CDR1 reads SGHTA; CDR2 reads FQGTGA. The CDR3 spells CASSSTSGGTDTQYF. DNA for the CDR3: TGTGCCAGCAGCTCGACTAGCGGGGGAACAGATACGCAGTATTTT.

The CDR3 region is CAWRQGGLRNYGYTF. In nucleotides, the CDR3 is TGTGCCTGGAGACAGGGAGGGCTTCGTAACTATGGCTACACCTTC. This chain uses TRBV30 with TRBJ1-2, with D possibly matching TRBD1 (6 bases). The CDR3 spans 15 residues. CDR1 and CDR2 from the germline V gene are GTSNPN and SVGIG (reference sequence). The V and J ends lost 3 bases and 1 base respectively, with 15 bases between them.

The chain has TRBV7-9 and TRBJ2-1, with a weak D call TRBD1 (5 bases). The V gene's germline CDR1 is SEHNR and CDR2 FQNEAQ (reference sequence). Trimming pared 2 bases from V and 13 bases from J, leaving 9 bases between. This CDR3 contains 11 residues. The CDR3 sequence: CASSLTGLQFF. In DNA form, the CDR3 reads TGTGCCAGCAGCTTAACAGGTTTACAGTTCTTC.

This chain uses TRBV6-5 with TRBJ1-6, with 7 bases that match TRBD1. The length of the CDR3 is 14 residues. Germline V gives CDR1 MNHEY, CDR2 SVGAGI. Germline trimming cut 7 bases from V and 10 bases from J; bases unmatched to any gene: 10. The CDR3 region is CASTPDRRPSPLHF. The CDR3 region has the DNA TGTGCCAGCACTCCGGACAGGCGACCCTCACCCCTCCACTTT.

The chain uses TRBV4-1 and TRBJ2-1; 8 nucleotides align to TRBD2. The V gene end was trimmed by 4 bases and the J gene end by 2 bases; junction bases not matched to a gene: 1. This CDR3 has 14 amino acids. Germline CDR1 reads MGHRA; CDR2 reads YSYEKL. In nucleotides, the CDR3 is TGCGCCAGCAGCCCGGGGGGGCCCTACAATGAGCAGTTCTTC. This translates into CASSPGGPYNEQFF.

V and J are TRBV5-8 and TRBJ2-1; TRBD2 might be the D (6 bases). The germline gives CDR1 SGHTS, CDR2 YDEGEE. The CDR3 length is 13 residues. V was cut by 7 bases and J by 12 bases, with 20 bases left in between. CDR3 protein: CASWLGGKSLQFF. In nucleotides, the CDR3 is TGTGCCAGCTGGCTTGGGGGGAAATCCCTGCAGTTCTTC.

The rearrangement links TRBV7-6 to TRBJ2-2; TRBD1 agrees at 7 bases. CDR1 and CDR2 from the germline V gene are SGHVS and FNYEAQ. The CDR3 has 15 residues. The ends lost 5 bases at V and 4 bases at J; junction bases unmatched: 7. DNA for the CDR3: TGTGCCAGCAGCCTCGGACAGGTTAGCACCGGGGAGCTGTTTTTT. Its translation is CASSLGQVSTGELFF.

The rearrangement uses TRBV24-1 and TRBJ2-4; tentative D call: TRBD2 (6 bases). The ends were cut back, 2 bases at V and 9 bases at J, with 7 bases in the middle. Germline V CDR1 and CDR2: KGHDR, SFDVKD. The CDR3 is 12 amino acids. The CDR3 coding sequence is TGTGCCACCAGTGATTGGAGGGGCATTCAGTACTTC. Protein product: CATSDWRGIQYF.

The V call is TRBV6-1, the J call TRBJ1-1; no clear D. Trimming removed 0 bases at V and 5 bases at J, with 10 bases between. CDR1 is MNHNS, CDR2 SASEGT, per germline. The CDR3 consists of 14 residues. The CDR3 region is CASSEARDITEAFF. The DNA of the CDR3 is TGTGCCAGCAGTGAAGCTCGGGATATAACTGAAGCTTTCTTT.

This chain uses TRBV6-5 with TRBJ1-1; D is unresolved. Trimming took off 8 bases at V and 8 bases at J, with 12 bases between the two ends. This CDR3 is built from 11 residues. Germline CDR1 is MNHEY and CDR2 is SVGAGI. In nucleotides, the CDR3 is TGTGCCAGCGTCCGCGAGAGGGAAGCTTTCTTT. It translates to CASVREREAFF.

The J gene is TRBJ1-2, the V gene TRBV5-6; a possible D gene is TRBD1 (6 bases). V shed 4 bases and J shed 3 bases, with 19 bases lying between them. CDR1 is SGHDT and CDR2 is YYEEEE in the germline V gene. The CDR3 is made up of 16 amino acids. CDR3 amino acids: CASSPGGTGRDYGYTF. The CDR3 DNA is TGTGCCAGCAGCCCCGGCGGAACAGGGAGGGACTATGGCTACACCTTC.

The gene calls are TRBV7-6 and TRBJ1-5; D is uncertain. The germline CDR1 and CDR2 sequences are SGHVS and FNYEAQ. V gave up 8 bases and J gave up 0 bases, with 14 bases separating them. This CDR3 is 15 amino acids long. The CDR3: CASEITVNSNQPQHF. CDR3 nucleotide sequence: TGTGCCAGCGAAATAACGGTTAATAGCAATCAGCCCCAGCATTTT. Full variable domain (rest looked up from reference TRBV7-6 and TRBJ1-5): GAGVSQSPRYKVTKRGQDVALRCDPISGHVSLYWYRQALGQGPEFLTYFNYEAQQDKSGLPNDRFSAERPEGSISTLTIQRTEQRDSAMYRCASEITVNSNQPQHFGDGTRLSIL.

V usage is TRBV11-2 and J usage is TRBJ1-2; 8 bases are a match to TRBD1. J was trimmed by 4 bases and V by 2 bases; bases with no gene match: 6. From germline, CDR1 is SGHAT and CDR2 FQNNGV. This CDR3 comprises 15 residues. CDR3 DNA: TGTGCCAGCAGCTTACGTCCCGGGACAGGCTATGGCTACACCTTC. As protein: CASSLRPGTGYGYTF. The full variable domain, rest sourced from reference TRBV11-2 and TRBJ1-2, is EAGVAQSPRYKIIEKRQSVAFWCNPISGHATLYWYQQILGQGPKLLIQFQNNGVVDDSQLPKDRFSAERLKGVDSTLKIQPAKLEDSAVYLCASSLRPGTGYGYTFGSGTRLTVV.

The J gene is TRBJ1-2, the V gene TRBV7-8; unclear D gene. Trimming cost V 4 bases and J 4 bases, with 16 bases left between them. Germline assignment: CDR1 SGHVS and CDR2 FQNEAQ. This CDR3 has 15 residues. CDR3 coding DNA: TGTGCCAGCAGCTCACCCCTGGTAGCCGCCTATGGCTACACCTTC. Protein: CASSSPLVAAYGYTF.

V and J are TRBV2 and TRBJ2-7; D is uncertain. The CDR3 contains 12 residues. V was trimmed by 10 bases and J by 2 bases, leaving 12 bases between them. Germline CDR1 and CDR2: SNHLY and FYNNEI. Here the CDR3 reads CATAVGTYEQYF. Here the CDR3 DNA reads TGTGCCACCGCGGTTGGAACCTACGAGCAGTACTTC.

This clone was seen once. This chain joins TRBV18 and TRBJ2-7, with 10 bases fitting TRBD2. CDR1 and CDR2 (germline): KGHSH, LQKENI. V was clipped by 1 base and J by 2 bases; unmatched bases: 2. CDR3 length: 15 residues. CDR3 sequence: CASSPLAGGTYEQYF. In DNA form, the CDR3 reads TGTGCCAGCTCACCACTAGCGGGGGGCACCTACGAGCAGTACTTC.